A selection of T cell receptor beta chains follows, all from one sample in a study of shared clonotypes between healthy human individuals. TCRdb's table, derived via immunoSEQ multiplex PCR, lists solely in-frame clones and lacks some. The sample has 2.5 million or so clones, roughly nine tenths seen once. What was sequenced was naive CD4+ T cells sorted from blood. These receptors were collected from a man aged 18 to 29 in good health. Each CDR3 is given without its conserved first and last residue.

J: TRBJ1-1
length: 11
V: TRBV29-1
CDR3: SVRTGPNTEAF

J: TRBJ1-5
length: 13
V: TRBV10-3
CDR3: AISESGSGLQPQH

J: TRBJ2-2
length: 13
V: TRBV7-6
CDR3: ASSSDRFITGELF

J: TRBJ1-1
length: 13
V: TRBV6-5
CDR3: ASRNGQKMNTEAF

J: TRBJ1-2
length: 12
V: TRBV7-9
CDR3: ASREGESNYGYT

J: TRBJ1-3
length: 14
V: TRBV6-1
CDR3: ASSDSDRMVLNTIY

J: TRBJ2-3
length: 13
V: TRBV7-9
CDR3: ASSLSGGATDTQY

J: TRBJ1-2
length: 10
V: TRBV6-5
CDR3: ASRTGGGGYT

J: TRBJ1-3
length: 9
V: TRBV20-1
CDR3: SAVSGNTIY

J: TRBJ1-5
length: 11
V: TRBV7-9
CDR3: ASGPGENRPQH

J: TRBJ2-5
length: 12
V: TRBV5-4
CDR3: ASSLDPLGETQY

J: TRBJ2-7
length: 13
V: TRBV5-1
CDR3: ASSLGGTPSDEQY

J: TRBJ2-1
length: 15
V: TRBV19
CDR3: ASELAGGPRSYNEQF

J: TRBJ2-3
length: 11
V: TRBV5-1
CDR3: ASSLSREYTQY

J: TRBJ2-3
length: 16
V: TRBV7-8
CDR3: ASSLPRQGGHSTDTQY

J: TRBJ1-1
length: 15
V: TRBV28
CDR3: ASSRGGPGGKNTEAF

J: TRBJ2-2
length: 10
V: TRBV14
CDR3: ASSKSNGELF

J: TRBJ2-1
length: 10
V: TRBV7-2
CDR3: ASSPRDNEQF

J: TRBJ2-1
length: 12
V: TRBV12-2
CDR3: ASRLGSSYNEQF

J: TRBJ1-4
length: 12
V: TRBV27
CDR3: ASSLAGSNEKLF

J: TRBJ2-6
length: 13
V: TRBV6-5
CDR3: ASSFSRVGANVLT

J: TRBJ2-2
length: 16
V: TRBV5-6
CDR3: ASSSLTDRQGNTGELF

J: TRBJ1-3
length: 14
V: TRBV19
CDR3: ASSSSYRASGNTIY

J: TRBJ2-7
length: 10
V: TRBV6-5
CDR3: ASSYDTREQY

J: TRBJ2-1
length: 13
V: TRBV14
CDR3: ASSQGGQGRYEQF

J: TRBJ1-1
length: 11
V: TRBV18
CDR3: ASSPRDSSEAF

J: TRBJ2-5
length: 13
V: TRBV19
CDR3: ASSTSLRIQETQY

J: -
length: 13
V: TRBV7-9
CDR3: ASSPLLTGIHEQY

J: TRBJ2-1
length: 14
V: TRBV19
CDR3: ASSTRTTSSYNEQF

J: TRBJ2-3
length: 15
V: TRBV4-1
CDR3: ASSQDSWTDSTDTQY

J: TRBJ1-1
length: 11
V: TRBV12-5
CDR3: ASGSQRRAEAF

J: TRBJ1-3
length: 12
V: TRBV9
CDR3: ASSADRSGNTIY

J: TRBJ1-4
length: 9
V: TRBV28
CDR3: ASSFNEKLF

J: TRBJ1-2
length: 11
V: TRBV27
CDR3: ASSLRGNNGYT

J: TRBJ2-2
length: 14
V: TRBV10-3
CDR3: AISESTTPNTGELF

J: TRBJ2-5
length: 14
V: TRBV7-9
CDR3: ASSLGAGVFQETQY

J: TRBJ1-2
length: 13
V: TRBV5-5
CDR3: ASSPLGQGTYGYT

J: TRBJ2-2
length: 15
V: TRBV18
CDR3: ASSPFGEGSNTGELF

J: TRBJ2-7
length: 13
V: TRBV7-2
CDR3: ASSSSGKLSYEQY

J: TRBJ2-1
length: 13
V: TRBV27
CDR3: ASSLGLAGTNEQF

J: TRBJ1-3
length: 14
V: TRBV18
CDR3: ASSPLGQGLSHTIY

J: TRBJ1-4
length: 12
V: TRBV28
CDR3: ASRSQLTNEKLF

J: TRBJ2-3
length: 13
V: TRBV5-8
CDR3: ASSPPGQATDTQY

J: TRBJ1-2
length: 11
V: TRBV7-2
CDR3: ASSANRVSGYT

J: TRBJ2-1
length: 13
V: TRBV10-3
CDR3: AISESTGGPGEQF

J: TRBJ2-6
length: 15
V: TRBV30
CDR3: AWVPTGSLSGANVLT

J: TRBJ2-2
length: 13
V: TRBV18
CDR3: ASSSQLQGPGELF

J: TRBJ1-1
length: 16
V: TRBV4-1
CDR3: ASSQDRATRGYNTEAF

J: TRBJ1-2
length: 11
V: TRBV5-1
CDR3: ASSSRQGTGYT

J: TRBJ2-1
length: 13
V: TRBV5-1
CDR3: ASSFVTAAYNEQF

J: TRBJ2-5
length: 11
V: TRBV11-1
CDR3: ASSSDPPETQY

J: TRBJ2-3
length: 13
V: TRBV7-9
CDR3: ASSLKGDGTDTQY

J: TRBJ2-3
length: 13
V: TRBV5-1
CDR3: ASSLDRAFTDTQY

J: TRBJ2-4
length: 13
V: TRBV6-6
CDR3: ASSHRDSLKNIQY